This T cell receptor (beta chain) was sequenced for a study of tumor and adjacent non-tumor tissue in lung cancer. Turning to the study itself: There were some 11 adenocarcinoma, a couple of squamous cell carcinoma and 1 small cell lung cancer cases. On average, productive TCRbeta reads reached roughly 4 million per sample.

The CDR3 sequence is 17 residues long. CDR1 MNHNS and CDR2 SASEGT come from the germline V gene. RNA was extracted from bulk tissue without any cell sorting. General study results and limits: Significantly higher TCR diversity was found in tumor than normal lung.

This clonotype came up once. Antigen: not known. One end of the junction fails to match germline, which may point to a read error. Three rounds of nested PCR, following a modified ARM-PCR protocol, produced the TCRbeta library. A single record per CDR3 protein comes from TCRdb applying MiXCR to the multiplex PCR reads. The sample contains around 74,000 distinct CDR3 sequences, roughly 75% of which appear only once. Sequencing was carried out using lung tumor tissue. The chain is built from TRBV6-1 and TRBJ2-2; D tentatively fits TRBD1 or TRBD2 (6 bases each). The receptor was derived from a woman aged 70-85 years with non-small cell lung cancer. CDR3 nucleotide sequence: TGTGCCAGCAGCAGAACGCAGGGGATGGTAAACACCGGGGGGCTGTTTTTT. It encodes CASSRTQGMVNTGGLFF.